What follows is one T cell receptor beta chain and its context. The data derive from a study of blood T cell repertoires in COVID-19. About the study: The United States, Italy and Spain supplied acute and convalescent COVID-19 samples. In each case, the material was cDNA or gDNA derived from T cells, B-cell-depleted T cells, or PBMCs.

This CDR3 comprises 15 residues. Trimming removed 3 bases from V and 4 bases from J; junction bases left unmatched: 6. Looked up from germline, CDR1 is SGHAT and CDR2 is FQNNGV. Original handling: Amplified reference gene primers provided the basis for estimating nucleated cell counts. TCRdb's copy holds only in-frame clones and misses some; the assay was immunoSEQ multiplex PCR. That table furnishes V, J and clone size, whereas the DNA furnished D and trimming. The data show under 60,000 clones, with 80% to 90% seen just once and around 7% held by the top ten. This TCR was sampled from a man aged 40-55 years with acute or convalescent COVID-19. Sample: peripheral blood. The gene calls are TRBV11-2 and TRBJ2-7, with 10 bases matching TRBD1. This CDR3 is CASSFRQGALYEQYF. For the CDR3, the DNA is TGTGCCAGCAGCTTTCGACAGGGGGCTCTTTACGAGCAGTACTTC.